This TCR beta chain was sequenced for a study of blood T cell repertoires in COVID-19. Method: immunoSEQ multiplex PCR; TCRdb's copy keeps in-frame clones and lacks some. The sample has 250,000 to 300,000 clones, roughly 86% seen once. Germline assignment: CDR1 SQVTM and CDR2 ANQGSEA. V shed 0 bases and J 2 bases; nucleotides not matched to a gene: 7. The CDR3 has 15 amino acids. This receptor was identified in a woman between 45 and 65 years old who had been exposed to COVID-19. The chain is built from TRBV29-1 and TRBJ2-7, with 7 nucleotides matching TRBD1. The specimen was PBMCs or T cells enriched from blood (not recorded which). The CDR3 region is CSVEDSRDSTYEQYF. For the CDR3, the DNA is TGCAGCGTTGAAGATTCCCGGGACAGCACCTACGAGCAGTACTTC.